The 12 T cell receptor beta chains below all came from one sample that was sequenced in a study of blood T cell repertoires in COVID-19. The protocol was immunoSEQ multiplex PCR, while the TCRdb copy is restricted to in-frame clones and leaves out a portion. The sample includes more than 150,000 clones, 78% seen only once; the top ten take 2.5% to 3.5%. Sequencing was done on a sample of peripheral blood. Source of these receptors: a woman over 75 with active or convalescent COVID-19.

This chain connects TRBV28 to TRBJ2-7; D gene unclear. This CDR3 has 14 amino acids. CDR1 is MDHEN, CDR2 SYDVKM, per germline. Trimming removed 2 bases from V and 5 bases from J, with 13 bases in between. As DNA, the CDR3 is TGTGCCAGCAGTTTAGGGCAGGCTCGGCACGAGCAGTACTTC. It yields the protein CASSLGQARHEQYF.

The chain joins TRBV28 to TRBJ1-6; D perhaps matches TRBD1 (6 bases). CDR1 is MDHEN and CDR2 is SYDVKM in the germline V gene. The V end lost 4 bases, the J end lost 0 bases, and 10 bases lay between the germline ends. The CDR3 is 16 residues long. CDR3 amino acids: CASSSHRASYNSPLHF. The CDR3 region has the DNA TGTGCCAGCAGTTCGCACAGGGCCTCCTATAATTCACCCCTCCACTTT.

The CDR3 DNA follows: TGTGCCAGCAGCCCCAGACAGGGGGCGGAGACTAATGAAAAACTGTTTTTT. Translated, it gives CASSPRQGAETNEKLFF. The gene calls are TRBV3-1 (or the pseudogene TRBV3-2) and TRBJ1-4, with 10 bases that match TRBD1. The V gene end was trimmed by 4 bases and the J gene end by 2 bases; junction bases not matched to a gene: 7. The CDR3 totals 17 residues. Germline V lookup: CDR1 LGHDT, CDR2 YNNKEL (reference sequence).

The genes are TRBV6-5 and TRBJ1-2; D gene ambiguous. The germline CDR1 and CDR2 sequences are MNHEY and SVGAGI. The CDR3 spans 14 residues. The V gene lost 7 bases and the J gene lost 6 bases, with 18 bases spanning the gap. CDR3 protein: CASTLQSGWDGYTF. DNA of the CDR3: TGTGCCAGCACTCTACAGTCGGGGTGGGATGGCTACACCTTC.

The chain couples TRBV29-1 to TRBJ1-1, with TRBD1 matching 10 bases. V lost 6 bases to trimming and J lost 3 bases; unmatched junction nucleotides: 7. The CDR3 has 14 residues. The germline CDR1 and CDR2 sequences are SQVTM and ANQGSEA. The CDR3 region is CSVQSGTGDTEAFF. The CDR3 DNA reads TGCAGCGTACAATCCGGGACAGGGGACACTGAAGCTTTCTTT.

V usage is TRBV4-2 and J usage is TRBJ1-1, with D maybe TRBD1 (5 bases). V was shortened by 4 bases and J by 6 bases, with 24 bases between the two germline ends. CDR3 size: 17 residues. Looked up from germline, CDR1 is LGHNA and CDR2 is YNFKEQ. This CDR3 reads CASSPFGGSQGVPEAFF. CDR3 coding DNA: TGTGCCAGCAGCCCATTCGGGGGGTCCCAGGGCGTACCTGAAGCTTTCTTT.

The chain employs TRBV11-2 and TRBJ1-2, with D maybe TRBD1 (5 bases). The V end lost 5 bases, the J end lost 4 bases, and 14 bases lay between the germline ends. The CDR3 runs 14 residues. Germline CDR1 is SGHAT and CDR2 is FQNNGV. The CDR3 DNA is TGTGCCAGCAGCCCCGGGGGTTTCGGCTATGGCTACACCTTC. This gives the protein CASSPGGFGYGYTF.

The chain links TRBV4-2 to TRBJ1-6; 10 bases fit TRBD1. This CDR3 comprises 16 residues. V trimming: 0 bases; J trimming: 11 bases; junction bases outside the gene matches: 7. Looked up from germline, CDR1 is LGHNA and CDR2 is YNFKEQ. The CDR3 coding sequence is TGTGCCAGCAGCCAAGAATTTGGACAGGGGGTTCCACCCCTCCACTTT. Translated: CASSQEFGQGVPPLHF.

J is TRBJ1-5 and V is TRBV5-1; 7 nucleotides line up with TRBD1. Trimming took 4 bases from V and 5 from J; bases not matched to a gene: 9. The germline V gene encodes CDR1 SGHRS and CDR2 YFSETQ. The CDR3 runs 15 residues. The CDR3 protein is CASSPGTVGYQPQHF. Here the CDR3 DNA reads TGCGCCAGCAGCCCCGGGACAGTAGGCTATCAGCCCCAGCATTTT.

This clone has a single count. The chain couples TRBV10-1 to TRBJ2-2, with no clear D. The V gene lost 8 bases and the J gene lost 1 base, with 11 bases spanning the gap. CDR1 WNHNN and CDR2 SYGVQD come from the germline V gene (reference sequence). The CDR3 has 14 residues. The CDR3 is CASRTQRNTGELFF. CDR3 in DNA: TGCGCCAGCCGAACACAGAGGAACACCGGGGAGCTGTTTTTT.

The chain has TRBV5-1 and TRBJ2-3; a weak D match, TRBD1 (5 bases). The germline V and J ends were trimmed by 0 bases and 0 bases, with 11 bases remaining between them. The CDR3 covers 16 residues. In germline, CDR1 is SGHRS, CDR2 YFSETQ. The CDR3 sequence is CASSLAGFPSTDTQYF. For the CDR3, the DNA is TGCGCCAGCAGCTTGGCAGGGTTTCCTAGCACAGATACGCAGTATTTT.

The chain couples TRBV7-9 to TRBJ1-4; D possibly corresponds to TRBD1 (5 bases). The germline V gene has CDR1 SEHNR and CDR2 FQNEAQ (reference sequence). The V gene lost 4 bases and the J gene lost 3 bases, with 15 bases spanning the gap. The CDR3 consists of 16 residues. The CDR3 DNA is TGTGCCAGCAGCTACATGGAAAGGGGCGCTAATGAAAAACTGTTTTTT. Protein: CASSYMERGANEKLFF.